A selection of T cell receptor beta chains follows, all from one sample in a study of blood T cell repertoires in COVID-19. Assay used: immunoSEQ multiplex PCR; TCRdb lists only in-frame clones, some missing. The sample includes approximately 250,000 clones, approximately 85% seen only once; the top ten take about 8.2%. The sample consisted of PBMCs or T cells enriched from blood (not recorded which). These receptors were taken from a woman aged 45-65 years with acute COVID-19. The CDR3 runs from the conserved cysteine through the conserved F or W. A D gene is named only where the DNA matches it firmly. Some rows mark clone size as missing; the rest say once, few, many or name a class of expanded clone.

v_gene	j_gene	d_gene	abundance	CDR3aa	CDR3nt
TRBV30	TRBJ1-1	TRBD1	NA	CALVTGLVTEAFF	TGTGCCTTGGTGACAGGGTTAGTCACTGAAGCTTTCTTT
TRBV4-3	TRBJ1-1	NA	NA	CASSQGQTTEAFF	TGCGCCAGCAGCCAAGGACAGACCACTGAAGCTTTCTTT
TRBV14	TRBJ1-2	TRBD1	few	CASSQTGTGAYGYTF	TGTGCCAGCAGCCAAACCGGGACAGGGGCTTATGGCTACACCTTC
TRBV5-6	TRBJ1-2	NA	once	CASSLSGGPYGYTF	TGTGCCAGCAGCTTGTCGGGGGGGCCCTATGGCTACACCTTC
TRBV19	TRBJ1-4	TRBD1	NA	CASKDRGRNNEKLFF	TGTGCCAGTAAGGACAGGGGGCGGAATAATGAAAAACTGTTTTTT
TRBV11-2	TRBJ2-4	NA	NA	CASTDWKQGSNIQYF	TGTGCCAGCACCGATTGGAAACAGGGCAGCAACATTCAGTACTTC
TRBV7-3	TRBJ1-1	NA	NA	CASSSIQNTEAFF	TGTGCCAGCAGCTCGATACAGAACACTGAAGCTTTCTTT
TRBV12-3/TRBV12-4	TRBJ1-2	NA	NA	CASSFVGWGYTF	TGTGCCAGCAGTTTTGTGGGCTGGGGCTACACCTTC
TRBV5-1	TRBJ1-2	NA	NA	CASSLGQDGYTF	TGCGCCAGCAGCTTGGGACAGGATGGCTACACCTTC
TRBV19	TRBJ1-1	TRBD1	NA	CASSRLGTGDTEAFF	TGTGCCAGTAGTCGCCTGGGGACAGGGGACACTGAAGCTTTCTTT
TRBV18	TRBJ1-6	TRBD1	NA	CASSSQTLTGRKINSPLHF	TGTGCCAGCTCATCACAGACTTTGACAGGGAGGAAGATTAATTCACCCCTCCACTTT
TRBV28	TRBJ1-1	NA	NA	CASSLAGVSTEAFF	TGTGCCAGCAGTTTGGCAGGGGTAAGCACTGAAGCTTTCTTT
TRBV3-1/TRBV3-2	TRBJ2-2	TRBD2	NA	CASSQAYPGLAGASNTGELFF	TGTGCCAGCAGCCAGGCCTACCCGGGACTAGCGGGGGCGTCGAACACCGGGGAGCTGTTTTTT
TRBV7-9	TRBJ2-3	NA	once	CASSLEQGIDTQYF	TGTGCCAGCAGCTTAGAACAGGGAATAGATACGCAGTATTTT
TRBV28	TRBJ1-1	TRBD1	NA	CASTPLTGFGTEAFF	TGTGCCAGCACCCCCTTGACAGGGTTCGGCACTGAAGCTTTCTTT
TRBV6-2/TRBV6-3	TRBJ1-2	TRBD1	NA	CASSSSRDRQSNYGYTF	TGTGCCAGCAGTTCCAGCCGGGACAGACAATCTAACTATGGCTACACCTTC
TRBV5-1	TRBJ2-5	TRBD2	NA	CASSPSWAGGPGETQYF	TGCGCCAGCAGCCCCTCGTGGGCGGGGGGGCCTGGGGAGACCCAGTACTTC